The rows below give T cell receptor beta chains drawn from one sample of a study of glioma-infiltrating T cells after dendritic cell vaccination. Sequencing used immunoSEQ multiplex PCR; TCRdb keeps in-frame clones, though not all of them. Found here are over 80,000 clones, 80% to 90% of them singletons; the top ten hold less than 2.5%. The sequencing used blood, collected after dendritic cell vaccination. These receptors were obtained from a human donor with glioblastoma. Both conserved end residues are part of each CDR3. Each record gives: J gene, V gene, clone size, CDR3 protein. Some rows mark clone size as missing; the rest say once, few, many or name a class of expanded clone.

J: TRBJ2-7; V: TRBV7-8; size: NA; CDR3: CASSWNLAREQYF
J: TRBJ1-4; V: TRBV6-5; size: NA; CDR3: CASTETGGEKLFF
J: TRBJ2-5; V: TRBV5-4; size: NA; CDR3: CASSGGEGLAEETQYF
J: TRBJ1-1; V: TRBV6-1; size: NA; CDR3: CASAKGTVNTEAFF
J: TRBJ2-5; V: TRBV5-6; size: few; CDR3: CASSFRQGKETQYF
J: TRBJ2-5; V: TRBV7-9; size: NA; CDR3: CASSPTSGSFQYF
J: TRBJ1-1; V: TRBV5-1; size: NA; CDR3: CASSWGQANTEAFF
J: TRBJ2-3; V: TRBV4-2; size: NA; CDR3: CASSQEGSGGPTDTQYF
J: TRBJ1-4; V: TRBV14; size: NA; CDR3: CASSQGQFEKLFF
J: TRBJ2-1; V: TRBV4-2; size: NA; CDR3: CASSQDMGLEQFF
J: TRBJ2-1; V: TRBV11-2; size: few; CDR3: CASSPTSGSYNEQFF
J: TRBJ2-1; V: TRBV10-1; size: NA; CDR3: CASSDLGTSGSNEQFF
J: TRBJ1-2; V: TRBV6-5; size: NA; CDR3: CASRDTGASSYGYTF
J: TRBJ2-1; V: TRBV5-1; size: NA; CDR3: CASSLRDRATSSYNEQFF
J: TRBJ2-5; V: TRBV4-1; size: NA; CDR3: CASSQESTTETQYF
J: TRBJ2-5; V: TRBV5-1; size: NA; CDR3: CASSLGSGDQETQYF
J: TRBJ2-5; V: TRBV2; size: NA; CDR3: CASSRTDQETQYF
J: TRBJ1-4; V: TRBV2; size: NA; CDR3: CASSRRLTGSVNEKLFF
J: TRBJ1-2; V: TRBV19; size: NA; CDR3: CASSPRDRGGYGYTF
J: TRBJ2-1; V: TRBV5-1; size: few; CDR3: CASSPRTSGINEQFF
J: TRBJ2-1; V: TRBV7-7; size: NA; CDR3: CASSPQGSSYNEQFF
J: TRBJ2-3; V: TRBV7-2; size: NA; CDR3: CASSLWMRDTQYF
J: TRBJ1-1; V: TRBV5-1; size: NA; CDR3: CASSLALAGRNTEAFF
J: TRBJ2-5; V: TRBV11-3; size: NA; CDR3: CASSDRTGAYGETQYF
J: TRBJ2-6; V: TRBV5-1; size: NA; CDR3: CASSLKSSGANVLTF
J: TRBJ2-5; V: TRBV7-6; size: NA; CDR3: CASSPEAAAETQYF
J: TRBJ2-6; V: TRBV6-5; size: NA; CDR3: CASRRESGANVLTF
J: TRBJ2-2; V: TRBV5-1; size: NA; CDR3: CASRKGTGNTGELFF
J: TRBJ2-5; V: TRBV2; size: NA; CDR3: CASRGRALEGETQYF
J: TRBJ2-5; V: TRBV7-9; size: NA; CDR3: CASSRTGTSEEETQYF
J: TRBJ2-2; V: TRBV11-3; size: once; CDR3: CASSLVGTLTGELFF
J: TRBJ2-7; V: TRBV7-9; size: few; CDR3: CASSSGQGRDEQYF
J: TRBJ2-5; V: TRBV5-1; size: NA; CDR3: CASSLAGLFQETQYF
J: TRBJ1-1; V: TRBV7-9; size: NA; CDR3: CASSLRDIQNTEAFF
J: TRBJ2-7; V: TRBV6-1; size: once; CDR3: CASSERGEQYF
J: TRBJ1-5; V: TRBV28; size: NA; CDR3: CASSLGLAGGNQPQHF
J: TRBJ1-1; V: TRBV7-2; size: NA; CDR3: CASSKEQGWPEAFF
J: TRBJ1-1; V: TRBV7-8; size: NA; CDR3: CASSLGDISRGAFF
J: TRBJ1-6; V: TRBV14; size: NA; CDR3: CASSHGGTGHSPLHF
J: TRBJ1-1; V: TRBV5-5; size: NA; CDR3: CASGRDTGMRSTEAFF
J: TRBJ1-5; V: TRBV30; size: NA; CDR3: CAWSPLGRGRRRVYQHF